Below, 18 T cell receptor beta chains from the same sample are listed, as sequenced in a study of cytomegalovirus exposure and HLA in healthy donors. Using immunoSEQ multiplex PCR, the repertoire was profiled, and TCRdb retains in-frame clones only, with some absent. Seen here are around 63,000 clones, around 90% observed once, and the top ten hold over 1%. The sample consisted of PBMCs. Source of these receptors: a woman between 18 and 29 years old in good health and CMV-seronegative.

The chain joins TRBV7-7 to TRBJ2-5; TRBD1 aligns across 7 bases. The CDR3 contains 14 residues. Germline V gene data show CDR1 as SSHAT and CDR2 as FNYEAQ (reference sequence). Trimming took 5 bases from V and 1 from J; bases not matched to a gene: 4. CDR3 loop: CASSPTGVQETQYF. CDR3 bases: TGTGCCAGCAGCCCCACAGGGGTCCAAGAGACCCAGTACTTC.

This chain uses TRBV28 with TRBJ2-3, with D maybe TRBD2 (5 bases). Trimming pared 5 bases from V and 3 bases from J, leaving 12 bases between. CDR3 length: 14 amino acids. CDR1 is MDHEN, CDR2 SYDVKM, per germline. Written as DNA, the CDR3 is TGTGCCAGCAGTAGTAGCGAAAGAACAGATACGCAGTATTTT. Amino acid sequence: CASSSSERTDTQYF.

The gene calls are TRBV10-3 and TRBJ1-1; D remains unclear. The germline gives CDR1 ENHRY, CDR2 SYGVKD. V lost 3 bases and J lost 1, with 3 bases in between. There are 12 residues in the CDR3. The CDR3 DNA reads TGTGCCATCAGTGAACAGAACACTGAAGCTTTCTTT. The encoded protein is CAISEQNTEAFF.

This chain joins TRBV5-1 and TRBJ2-5; TRBD1 matches 12 bases. The germline V gene has CDR1 SGHRS and CDR2 YFSETQ. The CDR3 loop spans 15 amino acids. J lost 5 bases, V lost 4 bases, and 6 bases had no gene match. CDR3 in DNA: TGCGCCAGCAGCAAGGGGGACAGGGGGCGCGAGACCCAGTACTTC. It specifies CASSKGDRGRETQYF.

The chain joins TRBV28 to TRBJ1-1, with 7 bases fitting TRBD1. CDR1 is MDHEN, CDR2 SYDVKM, per germline. J lost 4 bases, V lost 5 bases, and 13 bases had no gene match. This CDR3 has 16 amino acids. CDR3 DNA sequence: TGTGCCAGCAGTCCTCCGGGCAGGGGGTTCGTCACTGAAGCTTTCTTT. This codes for CASSPPGRGFVTEAFF.

The rearrangement joins TRBV19 to TRBJ1-5, with 10 positions matching TRBD1. V dropped 5 bases and J dropped 5; count of bases not matched to a gene: 9. Germline CDR1 LNHDA, CDR2 SQIVND (reference sequence). This CDR3 has 16 residues. In nucleotides, the CDR3 is TGTGCCAGTAGTGGCCTCGGGGGACAGGGGCATCAGCCCCAGCATTTT. Its translation: CASSGLGGQGHQPQHF.

This rearrangement joins TRBV7-9 to TRBJ2-5; 10 bases map to TRBD1. CDR1 is SEHNR and CDR2 is FQNEAQ in the germline V gene (reference sequence). After removal of 10 bases from V and 4 bases from J, the junction contained 6 bases not matched to a gene. The CDR3 consists of 13 residues. Here the CDR3 reads CATTTGGLETQYF. As DNA, the CDR3 is TGTGCCACCACGACAGGGGGCTTAGAGACCCAGTACTTC.

The J gene is TRBJ2-2, the V gene TRBV5-1, with D possibly TRBD2 on 5 matching bases. This CDR3 contains 13 residues. Trimming took off 3 bases at V and 4 bases at J, with 7 bases between the two ends. Germline V gene sequence: CDR1 SGHRS, CDR2 YFSETQ. The CDR3 sequence is CASSSRGTGELFF. The CDR3 coding sequence is TGCGCCAGCAGCTCCCGGGGCACCGGGGAGCTGTTTTTT.

This sequence joins TRBV19 and TRBJ2-7, with 7 bases lining up with TRBD1. Trimming removed 9 bases from V and 4 bases from J; junction bases left unmatched: 12. Germline V gives CDR1 LNHDA, CDR2 SQIVND (reference sequence). The CDR3 runs 14 residues. CDR3 nucleotide sequence: TGTGCCAGCCAACGGGCGACAGGGCTGTACGAGCAGTACTTC. Its protein product is CASQRATGLYEQYF.

This clone came up once. V usage is TRBV14 and J usage is TRBJ2-7, with 10 bases fitting TRBD2. CDR1 SGHDN and CDR2 FVKESK come from the germline V gene. Trimming at V came to 1 base and at J to 3 bases, leaving 3 bases not matched to a gene. The CDR3 loop spans 15 amino acids. The CDR3 is CASSQGTSGYYEQYF. In DNA form, the CDR3 reads TGTGCCAGCAGCCAAGGGACTAGCGGATACTACGAGCAGTACTTC.

This clone qualifies as medium-sized. The chain couples TRBV19 to TRBJ1-1; 7 nucleotides match TRBD1. The V gene end was trimmed by 7 bases and the J gene end by 10 bases; junction bases not matched to a gene: 12. CDR1 and CDR2 (germline): LNHDA, SQIVND (reference sequence). The CDR3 extends over 13 amino acids. The CDR3 protein is CASTPRDSPGAFF. The CDR3 nucleotides are TGTGCCAGTACCCCCCGGGACAGTCCGGGAGCTTTCTTT.

The chain recombines TRBV7-8 with TRBJ2-1, with 10 bases matching TRBD2. The CDR3 is made up of 15 amino acids. J lost 6 bases, V lost 5 bases, and 7 bases had no gene match. Germline V lookup: CDR1 SGHVS, CDR2 FQNEAQ. CDR3 in amino acids: CASSPERGGINEQFF. In DNA form, the CDR3 reads TGTGCCAGCAGCCCAGAGCGGGGGGGCATCAATGAGCAGTTCTTC.

The chain has TRBV5-1 and TRBJ2-7; 7 positions match TRBD1. CDR3 length: 16 residues. The V gene end was trimmed by 4 bases and the J gene end by 2 bases; junction bases not matched to a gene: 12. Germline CDR1 SGHRS, CDR2 YFSETQ. In nucleotides, the CDR3 is TGCGCCAGCAGCCGGTACTCAAACAGGGGAACCTACGAGCAGTACTTC. It codes for CASSRYSNRGTYEQYF.

The chain joins TRBV27 to TRBJ2-6; D unresolved. This CDR3 is 16 amino acids long. Trimming removed 3 bases from V and 0 bases from J, with 9 bases in between. Germline-derived CDR1 and CDR2 are MNHEY and SMNVEV (reference sequence). CDR3 protein: CASSFGLGSGANVLTF. CDR3 sequence (DNA): TGTGCCAGCAGTTTCGGCCTAGGCTCTGGGGCCAACGTCCTGACTTTC.

This clone was detected only once. CDR3 bases: TGTGCCAGCAGTGAAGGGGGGACAGGGAACACCGGGGAGCTGTTTTTT. The encoded protein is CASSEGGTGNTGELFF. The V call is TRBV2, the J call TRBJ2-2; 8 bases match TRBD1. Unmatched junction bases numbered 2, after V lost 1 base and J lost 1 base. CDR1 and CDR2 from the germline V gene are SNHLY and FYNNEI. The CDR3 totals 16 residues.

The chain recombines TRBV9 with TRBJ2-1; a weak D match, TRBD2 (8 bases). The CDR3 extends over 19 amino acids. Germline CDR1 and CDR2: SGDLS and YYNGEE. V lost 4 bases and J lost 7, with 30 bases in between. The CDR3 region is CASSRGGGTVTNGVNEQFF. As DNA, the CDR3 is TGTGCCAGCAGCCGGGGGGGCGGGACAGTTACAAACGGGGTAAATGAGCAGTTCTTC.

The chain uses TRBV7-8 and TRBJ2-1; a weak D match, TRBD1 (5 bases). The CDR3 totals 14 residues. Germline CDR1 reads SGHVS; CDR2 reads FQNEAQ. Deletions cut 4 bases from V and 8 bases from J, with 15 bases between. CDR3 protein: CASSYYLGADEQFF. The CDR3 DNA follows: TGTGCCAGCAGCTACTATCTAGGGGCGGATGAGCAGTTCTTC.

This clone has just one count. The chain combines TRBV18 with TRBJ2-1; D is ambiguous. Germline V gene sequence: CDR1 KGHSH, CDR2 LQKENI. V was trimmed by 6 bases and J by 2 bases, leaving 23 bases between them. This CDR3 has 18 residues. CDR3: CASSSSRPGQWPYNEQFF. DNA for the CDR3: TGTGCCAGCTCTAGTAGTCGACCTGGGCAGTGGCCCTACAATGAGCAGTTCTTC.